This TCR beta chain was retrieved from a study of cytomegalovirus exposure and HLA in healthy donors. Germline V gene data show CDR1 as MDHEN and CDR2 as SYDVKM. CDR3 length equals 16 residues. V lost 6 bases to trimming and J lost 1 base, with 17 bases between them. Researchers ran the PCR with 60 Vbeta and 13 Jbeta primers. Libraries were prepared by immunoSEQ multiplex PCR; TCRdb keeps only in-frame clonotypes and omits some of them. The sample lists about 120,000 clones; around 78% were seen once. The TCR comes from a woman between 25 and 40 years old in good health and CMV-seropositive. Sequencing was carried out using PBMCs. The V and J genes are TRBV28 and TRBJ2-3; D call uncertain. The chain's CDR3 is CASSQVGHKGTDTQYF. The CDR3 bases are TGTGCCAGCAGCCAGGTGGGCCATAAGGGCACAGATACGCAGTATTTT.